The clone carrying this T cell receptor beta chain was detected a few times. The second PCR ran roughly 7 to 11 cycles with a sample-barcoded 5' primer and J-beta primers. From the 5' RACE reads, TCRdb called clonotypes with MiXCR, one entry per CDR3 protein. The data contain fewer than 900,000 distinct CDR3 sequences, about half of them seen just once; the ten biggest clones take up 30% to 40%. The sample originates from a study of blood T cells in healthy people across ages. Sequencing was performed on blood. This TCR derives from a woman aged 60 to 75 in good health.

The CDR3 protein is CASSYLSSVVAYEQYF. For the CDR3, the DNA is TGTGCCAGCAGTTACCTTTCGTCTGTCGTAGCCTACGAGCAGTACTTC. The V gene is TRBV6-2 or TRBV6-3, the J gene TRBJ2-7; D gene uncertain. Germline assignment: CDR1 MNHEY and CDR2 SVGEGT. The CDR3 covers 16 residues. Trimming took off 2 bases at V and 2 bases at J, with 16 bases between the two ends.